This TCR beta chain was obtained from a study of T-cell reconstitution after alpha-beta-depleted transplantation in children. Unique molecular identifiers tagged the TCRbeta library. TCRdb passed the PCR reads through MiXCR, listing each CDR3 protein once. This table has 350,000 to 400,000 distinct CDR3 sequences, about a fifth appearing once. With 4 bases clipped from V and 5 bases from J, the junction kept 8 bases outside the gene matches. Germline-derived CDR1 and CDR2 are SGHRS and YFSETQ. The CDR3 contains 14 residues. V and J are TRBV5-1 and TRBJ1-2, with 7 bases matching TRBD1. The TCR comes from a human donor who donated a stem cell graft to a child with acute myeloid leukemia. Material: PBMCs from the stem cell graft donor, obtained from the stem cell graft. DNA of the CDR3: TGCGCCAGCAGCGCCCCAGGGACAGCTTATGGCTACACCTTC. This codes for CASSAPGTAYGYTF.